The 26 T cell receptor beta chains below all came from one sample that was sequenced in a study of cytomegalovirus exposure and HLA in healthy donors (dated by TCRdb to the late 2010s). The library was built by means of the immunoSEQ multiplex PCR assay. The multiplex PCR relied on a mix of 60 forward primers for TCR Vbeta segments and 13 reverse primers for TCR Jbeta segments. TCRdb took this table from immuneACCESS and kept in-frame rearrangements with V and J called. Such tables lack part of the clones; where checked against another copy, unresolved V genes explain under half of the gap, and the rest is unexplained. In all, the sample holds more than 85,000 clones, and more than 70% of those were seen once. The ten top clones hold 2% to 2.5% of the sample. Source material: PBMCs. Every receptor here comes from a man aged 30 to 39 in good health and CMV-seronegative.

The chain recombines TRBV10-3 with TRBJ1-2; no reliable D call. The germline V and J ends were trimmed by 3 bases and 0 bases, with 5 bases remaining between them. CDR1 and CDR2 from the germline V gene are ENHRY and SYGVKD. The CDR3 is made up of 13 amino acids. CDR3 nucleotides: TGTGCCATCAGTGAACAGCCTAACTATGGCTACACCTTC. Translating gives CAISEQPNYGYTF.

This chain connects TRBV28 to TRBJ2-7, with 8 bases lining up with TRBD1. V was pared by 6 bases and J by 2 bases, with 9 bases of the junction left unmatched. The CDR3 covers 15 residues. From germline, CDR1 is MDHEN and CDR2 SYDVKM. Here the CDR3 DNA reads TGTGCCAGCAGAAGTCCGGGACAGGAAGCCTACGAGCAGTACTTC. Translated: CASRSPGQEAYEQYF.

This chain uses TRBV29-1 with TRBJ1-2, with 7 bases lining up with TRBD1. With V trimmed by 0 bases and J by 7 bases, 11 bases remained unmatched. This CDR3 has 15 amino acids. The germline V gene encodes CDR1 SQVTM and CDR2 ANQGSEA. DNA of the CDR3: TGCAGCGTTGAAGAGAGGGAGGAGGGGGCAGGTGGCTACACCTTC. Translation gives CSVEEREEGAGGYTF.

The rearrangement uses TRBV27 and TRBJ2-5, with D possibly TRBD2 on 5 matching bases. Germline lookup yields CDR1 MNHEY and CDR2 SMNVEV (reference sequence). V was clipped by 5 bases and J by 1 base, with 11 bases between them. The CDR3 is made up of 14 amino acids. The CDR3 region is CASSLPSPQETQYF. The CDR3 nucleotides read TGTGCCAGCAGTCTTCCTAGCCCCCAAGAGACCCAGTACTTC.

The chain couples TRBV6-6 to TRBJ1-2; D not certain. Per germline, CDR1 MNHNY and CDR2 SVGAGI (reference sequence). The CDR3 is 12 amino acids. Trimming stripped 5 bases from V and 5 bases from J, with 9 bases between. CDR3: CASSRDDYGYTF. CDR3 DNA: TGTGCCAGCAGTCGGGATGATTATGGCTACACCTTC.

The genes are TRBV7-2 and TRBJ2-6; D perhaps matches TRBD1 (5 bases). From germline, CDR1 is SGHTA and CDR2 FQGNSA. Trimming took 4 bases from V and 0 from J, leaving 10 bases between them. This CDR3 comprises 16 residues. Here the CDR3 DNA reads TGTGCCAGCAGCTCCAGACAGACCTCTGGGGCCAACGTCCTGACTTTC. This encodes CASSSRQTSGANVLTF.

The V and J genes are TRBV5-1 and TRBJ2-5; 8 nucleotides align to TRBD2. The CDR3 contains 15 residues. Unmatched junction bases numbered 12, after V lost 4 bases and J lost 7 bases. Germline CDR1 reads SGHRS; CDR2 reads YFSETQ. CDR3 residues: CASSAGGTTGRTQYF. The CDR3, as DNA: TGCGCCAGCAGCGCGGGGGGCACTACGGGTCGGACCCAGTACTTC.

The J gene is TRBJ2-7, the V gene TRBV7-2; 11 bases line up with TRBD2. CDR3 length: 16 residues. CDR1 is SGHTA, CDR2 FQGNSA, per germline. Germline trimming cut 5 bases from V and 6 bases from J; bases unmatched to any gene: 12. CDR3 DNA sequence: TGTGCCAGCAGCCGTATCCTAGCGGGGGGTCTTGGCGAGCAGTACTTC. Translation gives CASSRILAGGLGEQYF.

Points on this clone: This specimen includes other DNA sequences encoding the same CDR3. The CDR3 DNA reads TGTGCCAGCAGCTACAACGGGGGAGGCTACACCTTC. Encoded protein: CASSYNGGGYTF. V and J are TRBV6-5 and TRBJ1-2; D might be TRBD1 (5 bases). V lost 6 bases, J lost 8 bases, and 13 bases lay in between. CDR3 length: 12 amino acids. The germline V gene encodes CDR1 MNHEY and CDR2 SVGAGI.

The CDR3 spells CASRPGQGIYGYTF. The DNA for the CDR3 is TGTGCCAGCAGACCGGGACAGGGTATCTATGGCTACACCTTC. This sequence joins TRBV7-2 and TRBJ1-2; TRBD1 agrees at 9 bases. The germline gives CDR1 SGHTA, CDR2 FQGNSA. This CDR3 spans 14 amino acids. With V trimmed by 6 bases and J by 4 bases, 6 bases remained unmatched.

The chain is built from TRBV7-2 and TRBJ1-6, with TRBD1 as a possible D gene (6 bases). Germline V gene sequence: CDR1 SGHTA, CDR2 FQGNSA. V was cut by 3 bases and J by 14 bases, with 8 bases left in between. The CDR3 contains 11 residues. The CDR3 nucleotides are TGTGCCAGCAGCTTCGGGACATCCCTCCACTTT. Its protein is CASSFGTSLHF.

The chain has TRBV7-2 and TRBJ2-7; 11 nucleotides agree with TRBD2. CDR1 is SGHTA, CDR2 FQGNSA, per germline. The CDR3 has 16 residues. The J segment lost 2 bases and the V segment lost 1 base, leaving 4 bases of the junction unmatched. This CDR3 reads CASSLGGGLAAYEQYF. The CDR3 coding sequence is TGTGCCAGCAGCTTAGGTGGGGGACTAGCGGCCTACGAGCAGTACTTC.

This clone was detected only once. The chain carries TRBV28 and TRBJ1-1; 8 bases line up with TRBD1. This CDR3 is built from 12 residues. J gave up 9 bases and V 5 bases, and 5 bases lay outside the gene matches. CDR1 and CDR2 from the germline V gene are MDHEN and SYDVKM. This CDR3 reads CASSIRQGKAFF. CDR3 sequence (DNA): TGTGCCAGCAGTATTCGACAGGGGAAAGCTTTCTTT.

The chain has TRBV19 and TRBJ2-7, with D unresolved. The germline V gene has CDR1 LNHDA and CDR2 SQIVND (reference sequence). The V end lost 5 bases, the J end lost 2 bases, and 16 bases lay between the germline ends. This CDR3 has 15 residues. The CDR3 nucleotides are TGTGCCAGTAGTGATCTCAGATTCGAACCCTACGAGCAGTACTTC. Protein: CASSDLRFEPYEQYF. Full variable domain (outside the CDR3, taken from reference TRBV19 and TRBJ2-7): DGGITQSPKYLFRKEGQNVTLSCEQNLNHDAMYWYRQDPGQGLRLIYYSQIVNDFQKGDIAEGYSVSREKKESFPLTVTSAQKNPTAFYLCASSDLRFEPYEQYFGPGTRLTVT.

The chain carries TRBV6-1 and TRBJ2-7; 10 nucleotides align to TRBD2. Germline values: CDR1 MNHNS, CDR2 SASEGT. V shed 2 bases and J 0 bases; nucleotides not matched to a gene: 7. This CDR3 comprises 17 residues. CDR3 in amino acids: CASSESRTSGSSYEQYF. CDR3 in DNA: TGTGCCAGCAGTGAAAGCCGGACTAGCGGAAGCTCCTACGAGCAGTACTTC.

The V gene is TRBV28, the J gene TRBJ2-7; TRBD2 agrees at 10 bases. CDR1 and CDR2 from the germline V gene are MDHEN and SYDVKM. The CDR3 spans 14 residues. J lost 4 bases, V lost 6 bases, and 6 bases had no gene match. CDR3 protein: CASSLLAGKYEQYF. The CDR3 nucleotides are TGTGCCAGCAGCCTACTAGCGGGAAAATACGAGCAGTACTTC. Combining the CDR3 with reference TRBV28 and TRBJ2-7 gives the whole variable domain DVKVTQSSRYLVKRTGEKVFLECVQDMDHENMFWYRQDPGLGLRLIYFSYDVKMKEKGDIPEGYSVSREKKERFSLILESASTNQTSMYLCASSLLAGKYEQYFGPGTRLTVT.

The V call is TRBV29-1, the J call TRBJ1-2, with D possibly being TRBD1 (5 bases). Trimming removed 6 bases at V and 5 bases at J, with 19 bases between. The length of the CDR3 is 14 residues. Germline lookup yields CDR1 SQVTM and CDR2 ANQGSEA. CDR3 in DNA: TGCAGCGTCTGGGGGGTCGGGGGGGAGTATGGCTACACCTTC. Its translation is CSVWGVGGEYGYTF.

This chain joins TRBV7-2 and TRBJ2-7, with D uncertain. Trimming took off 5 bases at V and 4 bases at J, with 9 bases between the two ends. This CDR3 spans 12 amino acids. CDR1 is SGHTA and CDR2 is FQGNSA in the germline V gene. DNA for the CDR3: TGTGCCAGCAGCCGGGTGGCGTACGAGCAGTACTTC. This codes for CASSRVAYEQYF.

V is TRBV30 and J is TRBJ2-5, with D maybe TRBD2 (5 bases). The V and J ends lost 2 bases and 5 bases respectively, with 12 bases between them. Germline V CDR1 and CDR2: GTSNPN, SVGIG (reference sequence). The CDR3 is 13 amino acids. CDR3 nucleotide sequence: TGTGCCTGGAGTCCGGGGTCTGGGGAGACCCAGTACTTC. This gives the protein CAWSPGSGETQYF.

The chain combines TRBV10-3 with TRBJ2-3; D remains unclear. V lost 0 bases and J 9 bases, leaving 10 bases between the germline ends. Germline V gene sequence: CDR1 ENHRY, CDR2 SYGVKD. CDR3 length: 13 residues. The CDR3: CAISESHSRTQYF. The CDR3 nucleotides are TGTGCCATCAGTGAGTCGCACAGTCGGACGCAGTATTTT.

The rearrangement links TRBV5-5 to TRBJ2-7, with D perhaps matching TRBD1 (6 bases). This CDR3 contains 16 residues. The V end was cut by 3 bases, the J end by 2 bases, with 18 bases between. Germline CDR1 is SGHKS and CDR2 is YYEKEE (reference sequence). CDR3 residues: CASSSVEQGSPYEQYF. DNA of the CDR3: TGTGCCAGCAGCTCGGTAGAACAGGGAAGCCCCTACGAGCAGTACTTC. Full variable domain (rest looked up from reference TRBV5-5 and TRBJ2-7): DAGVTQSPTHLIKTRGQQVTLRCSPISGHKSVSWYQQVLGQGPQFIFQYYEKEERGRGNFPDRFSARQFPNYSSELNVNALLLGDSALYLCASSSVEQGSPYEQYFGPGTRLTVT.

As DNA, the CDR3 is TGTGCCAGCAGACTTTCCAGGCGAGGGAACGAGCAGTACTTC. It encodes CASRLSRRGNEQYF. This chain connects TRBV7-3 to TRBJ2-5, with D possibly matching TRBD2 (5 bases). The J call may be incorrect, as the DNA end agrees better with TRBJ2-7. The germline gives CDR1 SGHTA, CDR2 FQGTGA. The CDR3 extends over 14 amino acids.

The chain links TRBV2 to TRBJ2-3; 7 bases align to TRBD2. From germline, CDR1 is SNHLY and CDR2 FYNNEI. The CDR3 loop spans 15 amino acids. Trimming at V came to 6 bases and at J to 4 bases, leaving 10 bases not matched to a gene. The CDR3 protein is CASSEKWGRADTQYF. CDR3 sequence (DNA): TGTGCCAGCAGCGAGAAATGGGGGAGGGCAGATACGCAGTATTTT. The variable domain in full, with the rest retrieved from reference TRBV2 and TRBJ2-3, is EPEVTQTPSHQVTQMGQEVILRCVPISNHLYFYWYRQILGQKVEFLVSFYNNEISEKSEIFDDQFSVERPDGSNFTLKIRSTKLEDSAMYFCASSEKWGRADTQYFGPGTRLTVL.

This clone occurred once. Other DNA sequences of this sample code for an identical CDR3. The chain has TRBV6-5 and TRBJ2-7, with 11 bases that match TRBD1. V lost 0 bases to trimming and J lost 3 bases; unmatched junction nucleotides: 1. Germline values: CDR1 MNHEY, CDR2 SVGAGI. The CDR3 is 15 amino acids. CDR3 protein: CASSYSGTGGYEQYF. The CDR3 DNA is TGTGCCAGCAGTTACTCCGGGACAGGGGGCTACGAGCAGTACTTC.

This clone was found a few times. V gene TRBV7-7 combines with J gene TRBJ1-1; D call uncertain. CDR3 length: 13 residues. Germline CDR1 reads SSHAT; CDR2 reads FNYEAQ (reference sequence). Trimming removed 4 bases at V and 1 base at J, with 7 bases between. For the CDR3, the DNA is TGTGCCAGCAGCTCCGAGCCGAACACTGAAGCTTTCTTT. This translates into CASSSEPNTEAFF.

In this sample, this clone turned up once. The CDR3 sequence: CASSSGQGDQPQHF. The CDR3 DNA is TGTGCCAGCAGTTCGGGACAGGGTGATCAGCCCCAGCATTTT. J is TRBJ1-5 and V is TRBV28; TRBD1 matches 9 bases. V shed 4 bases, J shed 5 bases, and the junction held 3 bases outside the gene matches. Germline V gene data show CDR1 as MDHEN and CDR2 as SYDVKM. This CDR3 spans 14 amino acids.